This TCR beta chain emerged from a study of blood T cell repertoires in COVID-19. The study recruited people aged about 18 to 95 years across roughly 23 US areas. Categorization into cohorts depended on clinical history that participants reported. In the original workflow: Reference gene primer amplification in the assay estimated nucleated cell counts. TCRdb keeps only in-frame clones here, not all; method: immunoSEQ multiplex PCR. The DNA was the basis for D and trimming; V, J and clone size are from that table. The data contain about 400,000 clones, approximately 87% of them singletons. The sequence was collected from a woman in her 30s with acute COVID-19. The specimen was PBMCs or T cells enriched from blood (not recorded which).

This chain's CDR3 is CASSLRGGAYEQYF. The CDR3 region has the DNA TGTGCCAGCAGTTTACGAGGGGGCGCCTACGAGCAGTACTTC. The rearrangement uses TRBV27 and TRBJ2-7; 7 bases fit TRBD1. CDR3 size: 14 residues. Germline loops: CDR1 MNHEY, CDR2 SMNVEV (reference sequence). V lost 2 bases, J lost 2 bases, and 3 bases stayed unmatched.